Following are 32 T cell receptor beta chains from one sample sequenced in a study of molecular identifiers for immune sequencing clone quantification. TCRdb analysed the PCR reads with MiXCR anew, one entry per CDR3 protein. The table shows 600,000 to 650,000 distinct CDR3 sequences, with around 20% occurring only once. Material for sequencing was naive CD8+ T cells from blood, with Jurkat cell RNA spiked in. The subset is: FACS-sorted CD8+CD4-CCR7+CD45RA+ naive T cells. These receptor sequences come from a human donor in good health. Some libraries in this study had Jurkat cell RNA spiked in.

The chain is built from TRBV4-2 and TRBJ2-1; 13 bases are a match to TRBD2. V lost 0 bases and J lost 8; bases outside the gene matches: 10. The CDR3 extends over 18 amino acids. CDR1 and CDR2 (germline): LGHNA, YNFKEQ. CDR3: CASSQEGRTSGSADEQFF. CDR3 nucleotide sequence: TGTGCCAGCAGCCAAGAAGGTCGGACTAGCGGGAGTGCGGATGAGCAGTTCTTC.

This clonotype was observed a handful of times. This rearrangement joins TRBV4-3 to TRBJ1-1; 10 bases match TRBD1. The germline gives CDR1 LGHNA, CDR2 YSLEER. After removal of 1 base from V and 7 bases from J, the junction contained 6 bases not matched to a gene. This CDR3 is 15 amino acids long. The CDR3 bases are TGCGCCAGCAGCCAAGTAAGGTGGGACAGGGGTGAAGCTTTCTTT. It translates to CASSQVRWDRGEAFF.

Written as DNA, the CDR3 is TGTGCCATCAGTGGGACAGGGGGCGGCTCCTACGAGCAGTACTTC. Its translation: CAISGTGGGSYEQYF. This chain connects TRBV10-3 to TRBJ2-7, with TRBD1 identical over 11 bases. CDR1 is ENHRY, CDR2 SYGVKD, per germline. The CDR3 runs 15 residues. The V and J ends lost 4 bases and 0 bases, in that order; junction bases with no gene match: 2.

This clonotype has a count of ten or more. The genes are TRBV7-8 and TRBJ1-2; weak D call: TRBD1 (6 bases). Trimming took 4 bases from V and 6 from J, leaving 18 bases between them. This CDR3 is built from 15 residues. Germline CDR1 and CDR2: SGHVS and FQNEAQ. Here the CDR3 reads CASSSRGEGADGYTF. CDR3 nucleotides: TGTGCCAGCAGCTCCAGGGGAGAGGGAGCGGATGGCTACACCTTC.

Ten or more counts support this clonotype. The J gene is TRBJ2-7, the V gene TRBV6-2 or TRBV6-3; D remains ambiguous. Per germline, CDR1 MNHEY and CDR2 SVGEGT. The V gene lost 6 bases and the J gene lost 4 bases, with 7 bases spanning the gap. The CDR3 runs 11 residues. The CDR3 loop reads CASSPTYEQYF. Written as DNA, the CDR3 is TGTGCCAGCAGCCCGACTTACGAGCAGTACTTC.

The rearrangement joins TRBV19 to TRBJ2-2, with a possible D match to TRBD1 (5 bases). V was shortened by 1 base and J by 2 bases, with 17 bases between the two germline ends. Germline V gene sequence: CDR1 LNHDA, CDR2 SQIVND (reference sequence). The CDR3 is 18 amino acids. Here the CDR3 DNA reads TGTGCCAGTAGTATAGGAGTTAGGGGCACCCCAAACACCGGGGAGCTGTTTTTT. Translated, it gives CASSIGVRGTPNTGELFF.

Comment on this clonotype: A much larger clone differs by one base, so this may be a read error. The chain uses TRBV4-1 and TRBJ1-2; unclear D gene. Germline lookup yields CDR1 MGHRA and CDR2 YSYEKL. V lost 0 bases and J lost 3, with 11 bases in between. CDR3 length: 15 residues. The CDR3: CASSQEEANYYGYTF. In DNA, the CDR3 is TGCGCCAGCAGCCAAGAAGAGGCGAACTACTATGGCTACACCTTC.

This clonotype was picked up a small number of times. CDR3 nucleotide sequence: TGCGCCAGCAGCTTGGGACGGGGGAGCGAGGGGGTTGAGCAGTTCTTC. Translated: CASSLGRGSEGVEQFF. The V gene is TRBV5-1, the J gene TRBJ2-1; D may correspond to TRBD1 or TRBD2 (6 bases each). This CDR3 region has 16 residues. CDR1 is SGHRS and CDR2 is YFSETQ in the germline V gene. Trimming left V 0 bases short and J 9 bases short, with 19 bases between.

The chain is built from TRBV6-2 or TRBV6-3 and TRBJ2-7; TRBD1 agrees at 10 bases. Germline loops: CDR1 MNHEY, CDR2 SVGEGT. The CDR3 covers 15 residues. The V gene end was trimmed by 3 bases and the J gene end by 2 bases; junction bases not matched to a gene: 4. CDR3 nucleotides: TGTGCCAGCAGTTATGGACAGGGGGGGACCTACGAGCAGTACTTC. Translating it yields CASSYGQGGTYEQYF.

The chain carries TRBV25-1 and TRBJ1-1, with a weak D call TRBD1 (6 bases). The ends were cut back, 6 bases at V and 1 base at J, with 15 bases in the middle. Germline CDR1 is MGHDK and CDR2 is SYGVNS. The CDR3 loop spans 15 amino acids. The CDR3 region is CASSLLGQTNTEAFF. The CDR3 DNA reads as TGTGCCAGCAGCCTCCTGGGACAAACGAACACTGAAGCTTTCTTT.

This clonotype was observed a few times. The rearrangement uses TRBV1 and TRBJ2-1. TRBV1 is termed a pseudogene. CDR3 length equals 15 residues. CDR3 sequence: CTSSLDTDSYNEQFF. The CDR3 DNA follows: TGCACCAGCAGCTTAGACACCGACTCCTACAATGAGCAGTTCTTC.

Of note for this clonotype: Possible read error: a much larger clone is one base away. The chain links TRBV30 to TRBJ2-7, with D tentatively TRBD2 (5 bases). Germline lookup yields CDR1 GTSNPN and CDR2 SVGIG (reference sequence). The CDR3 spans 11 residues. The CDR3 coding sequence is TGTGCCTGGTCTAATGGGGAGCAGCAGTGCTTC. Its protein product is CAWSNGEQQCF.

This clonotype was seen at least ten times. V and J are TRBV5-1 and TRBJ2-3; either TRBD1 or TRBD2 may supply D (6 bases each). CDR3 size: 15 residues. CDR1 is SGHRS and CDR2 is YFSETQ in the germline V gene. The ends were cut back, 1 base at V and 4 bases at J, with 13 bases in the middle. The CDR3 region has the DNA TGCGCCAGCAGCTTGAGGGGGGTAGTGGCAGATACGCAGTATTTT. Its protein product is CASSLRGVVADTQYF.

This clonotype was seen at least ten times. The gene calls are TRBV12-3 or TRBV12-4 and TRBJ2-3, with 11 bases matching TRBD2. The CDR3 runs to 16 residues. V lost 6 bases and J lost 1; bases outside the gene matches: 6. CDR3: CASSSLAGDRTDTQYF. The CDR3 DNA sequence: TGTGCCAGCAGCTCACTAGCGGGGGACCGCACAGATACGCAGTATTTT.

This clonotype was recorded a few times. In nucleotides, the CDR3 is TGTGCCAGCAGTTTTGCTGAATACACCGGGGAGCTGTTTTTT. Translated: CASSFAEYTGELFF. The chain uses TRBV12-3 or TRBV12-4 and TRBJ2-2; D is ambiguous. Trimming took 3 bases from V and 3 from J, leaving 8 bases between them. The CDR3 loop spans 14 amino acids.

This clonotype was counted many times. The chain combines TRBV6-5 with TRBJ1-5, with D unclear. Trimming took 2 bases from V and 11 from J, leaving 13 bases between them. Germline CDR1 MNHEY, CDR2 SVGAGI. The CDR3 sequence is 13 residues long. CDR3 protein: CASSYGQTFAQHF. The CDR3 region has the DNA TGTGCCAGCAGTTACGGCCAAACCTTTGCCCAGCATTTT.

The CDR3 nucleotides read TGTGCCAGCAGCCCCCATCGGGATGAGCAGTTCTTC. This sequence encodes CASSPHRDEQFF. V usage is TRBV7-9 and J usage is TRBJ2-1; D unresolved. V dropped 5 bases and J dropped 8 bases, with 10 bases sitting between them. CDR1 is SEHNR and CDR2 is FQNEAQ in the germline V gene (reference sequence). The CDR3 extends over 12 amino acids. The full variable domain, in which reference TRBV7-9 and TRBJ2-1 provide the parts outside the CDR3, is DTGVSQNPRHKITKRGQNVTFRCDPISEHNRLYWYRQTLGQGPEFLTYFQNEAQLEKSRLLSDRFSAERPKGSFSTLEIQRTEQGDSAMYLCASSPHRDEQFFGPGTRLTVL.

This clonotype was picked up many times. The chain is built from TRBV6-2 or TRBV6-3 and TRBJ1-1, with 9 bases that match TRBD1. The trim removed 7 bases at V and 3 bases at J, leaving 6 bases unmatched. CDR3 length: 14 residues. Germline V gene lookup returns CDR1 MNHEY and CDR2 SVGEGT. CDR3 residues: CASTEDRGYTEAFF. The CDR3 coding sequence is TGTGCCAGCACCGAAGACAGGGGGTACACTGAAGCTTTCTTT.

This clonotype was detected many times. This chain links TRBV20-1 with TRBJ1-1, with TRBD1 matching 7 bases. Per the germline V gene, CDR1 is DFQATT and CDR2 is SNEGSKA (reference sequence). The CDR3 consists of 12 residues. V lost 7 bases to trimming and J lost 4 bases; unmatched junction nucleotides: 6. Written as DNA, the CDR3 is TGCAGTGATGGCAGGGGGACCACTGAAGCTTTCTTT. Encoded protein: CSDGRGTTEAFF.

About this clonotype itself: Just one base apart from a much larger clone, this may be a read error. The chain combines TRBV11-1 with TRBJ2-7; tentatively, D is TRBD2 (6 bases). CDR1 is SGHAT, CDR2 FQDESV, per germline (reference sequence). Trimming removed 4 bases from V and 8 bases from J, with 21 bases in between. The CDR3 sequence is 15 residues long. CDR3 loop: CASSWMEGQRHKQYF. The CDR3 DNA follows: TGTGCCAGCAGCTGGATGGAGGGCCAGAGACACAAGCAGTACTTC.

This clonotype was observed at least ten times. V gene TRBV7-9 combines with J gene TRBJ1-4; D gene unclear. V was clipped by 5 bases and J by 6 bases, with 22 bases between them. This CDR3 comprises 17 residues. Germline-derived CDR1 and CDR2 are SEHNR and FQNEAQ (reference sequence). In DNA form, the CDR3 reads TGTGCCAGCAGCCCGCCTATGGCTGACAAGGACGATGAAAAACTGTTTTTT. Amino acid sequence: CASSPPMADKDDEKLFF.

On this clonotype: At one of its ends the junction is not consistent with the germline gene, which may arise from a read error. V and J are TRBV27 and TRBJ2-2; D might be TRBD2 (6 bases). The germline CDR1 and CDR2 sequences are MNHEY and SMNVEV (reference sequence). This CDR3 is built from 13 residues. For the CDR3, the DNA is TGTGCCAGCAGTTTACAGAACGCCGGGGGGCTGTTTTTT. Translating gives CASSLQNAGGLFF.

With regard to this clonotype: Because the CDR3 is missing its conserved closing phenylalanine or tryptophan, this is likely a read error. CDR3 DNA sequence: TGTGCCAGCAGCTTATTTTCAGCGAACACTGAAGCTTTCCTT. This translates into CASSLFSANTEAFL. This chain joins TRBV7-6 and TRBJ1-1; D remains unclear. CDR3 size: 14 residues. Trimming removed 2 bases from V and 1 base from J, with 8 bases in between. The germline CDR1 and CDR2 sequences are SGHVS and FNYEAQ.

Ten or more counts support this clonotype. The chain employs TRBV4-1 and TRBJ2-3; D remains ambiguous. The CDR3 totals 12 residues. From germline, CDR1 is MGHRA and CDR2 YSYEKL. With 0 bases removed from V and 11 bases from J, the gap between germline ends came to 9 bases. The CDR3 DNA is TGCGCCAGCAGCCAAGAGGCCAGGATGCAGTATTTT. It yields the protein CASSQEARMQYF.

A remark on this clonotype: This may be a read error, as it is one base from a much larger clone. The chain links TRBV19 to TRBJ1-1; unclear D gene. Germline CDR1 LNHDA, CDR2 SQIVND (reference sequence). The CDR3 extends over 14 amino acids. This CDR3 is CASSMGGGMIEAVF. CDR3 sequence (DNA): TGTGCCAGTAGTATGGGCGGTGGCATGATTGAAGCTGTCTTT. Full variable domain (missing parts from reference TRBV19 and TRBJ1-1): DGGITQSPKYLFRKEGQNVTLSCEQNLNHDAMYWYRQDPGQGLRLIYYSQIVNDFQKGDIAEGYSVSREKKESFPLTVTSAQKNPTAFYLCASSMGGGMIEAVFGQGTRLTVV.

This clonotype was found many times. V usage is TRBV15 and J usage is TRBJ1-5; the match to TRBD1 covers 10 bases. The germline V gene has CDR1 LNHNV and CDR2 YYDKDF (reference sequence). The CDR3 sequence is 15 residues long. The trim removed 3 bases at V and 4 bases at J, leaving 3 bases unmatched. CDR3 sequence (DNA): TGTGCCACCAGCAGTGGGGACAGGGGAAATCAGCCCCAGCATTTT. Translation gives CATSSGDRGNQPQHF.

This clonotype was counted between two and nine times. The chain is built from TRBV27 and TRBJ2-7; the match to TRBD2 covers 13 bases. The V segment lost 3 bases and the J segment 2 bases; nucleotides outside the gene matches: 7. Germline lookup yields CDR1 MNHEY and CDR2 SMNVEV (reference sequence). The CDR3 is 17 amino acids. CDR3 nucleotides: TGTGCCAGCAGTTTCACTAGCGGGAGGGCCCTCGCCTACGAGCAGTACTTC. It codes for CASSFTSGRALAYEQYF.

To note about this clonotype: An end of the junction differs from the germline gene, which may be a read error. The CDR3: CANSLTVMNTEAFF. The DNA for the CDR3 is TGTGCCAACAGCCTGACAGTCATGAACACTGAAGCTTTCTTT. The chain is built from TRBV5-4 and TRBJ1-1, with a weak D call TRBD1 (5 bases). The germline V gene has CDR1 SGHNT and CDR2 YYREEE (reference sequence). This CDR3 is built from 14 residues.

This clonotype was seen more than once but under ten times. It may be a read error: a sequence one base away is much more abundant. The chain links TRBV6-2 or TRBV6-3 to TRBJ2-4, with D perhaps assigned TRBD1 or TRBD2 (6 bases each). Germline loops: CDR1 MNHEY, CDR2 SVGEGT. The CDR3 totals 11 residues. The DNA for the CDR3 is TGTGGCAGCAGCTACGGGGGACACTACGTCTTC. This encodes CGSSYGGHYVF.

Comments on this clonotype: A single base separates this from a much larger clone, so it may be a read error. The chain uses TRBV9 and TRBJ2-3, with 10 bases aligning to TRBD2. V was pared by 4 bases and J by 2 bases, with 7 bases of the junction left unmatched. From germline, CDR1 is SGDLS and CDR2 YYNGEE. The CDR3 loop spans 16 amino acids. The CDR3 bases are TGTGCCAGCAGCATAAGCGGGAGGGCCGTCACAGATACGCAGTATTTT. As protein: CASSISGRAVTDTQYF.

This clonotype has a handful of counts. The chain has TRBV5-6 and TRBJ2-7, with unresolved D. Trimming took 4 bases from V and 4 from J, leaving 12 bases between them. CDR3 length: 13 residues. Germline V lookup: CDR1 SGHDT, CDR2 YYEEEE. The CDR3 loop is CASSLGNWYEQYF. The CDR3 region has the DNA TGTGCCAGCAGCCTAGGGAACTGGTACGAGCAGTACTTC. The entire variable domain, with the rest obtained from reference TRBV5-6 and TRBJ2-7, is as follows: DAGVTQSPTHLIKTRGQQVTLRCSPKSGHDTVSWYQQALGQGPQFIFQYYEEEERQRGNFPDRFSGHQFPNYSSELNVNALLLGDSALYLCASSLGNWYEQYFGPGTRLTVT.

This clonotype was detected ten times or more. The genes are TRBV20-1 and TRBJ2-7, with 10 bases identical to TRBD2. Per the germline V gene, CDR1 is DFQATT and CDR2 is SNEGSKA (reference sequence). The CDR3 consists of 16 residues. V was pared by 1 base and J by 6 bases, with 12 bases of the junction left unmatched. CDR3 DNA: TGCAGTGCTAGAGTACTAGCGGGAACCTTTGTAGCCGAGCAGTACTTC. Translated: CSARVLAGTFVAEQYF.